The entry below gives a single TCR beta chain sequence along with its context. Naive-designated CD8 cells lacked CD45RO, were positively enriched for CCR7, and omitted terminally differentiated effector memory CD45RA+ cells. Repertoires were generated with immunoSEQ multiplex PCR, while TCRdb's copy carries only in-frame clones and drops some. The top ten hold under 2% of the sample, which has about 2.1 million clones, about 94% seen once. This entry belongs to a study of shared clonotypes between healthy human individuals. Germline assignment: CDR1 SGHDT and CDR2 YYEEEE. Losses at the gene ends were 1 base for V and 4 bases for J; bases not matched to a gene: 8. The CDR3 runs to 16 residues.

This TCR was sampled from a man younger than 35 in good health. Some clones in this sample may be carry-over from other donors' samples. The sequencing sample was made of naive CD8+ T cells from PBMCs. The V and J genes are TRBV5-6 and TRBJ1-3; 7 nucleotides line up with TRBD1. The CDR3 protein is CASSLKTGWGGNTIYF. As DNA, the CDR3 is TGTGCCAGCAGCTTGAAGACAGGGTGGGGAGGAAACACCATATATTTT. The full variable domain, its missing parts supplied by reference TRBV5-6 and TRBJ1-3, is DAGVTQSPTHLIKTRGQQVTLRCSPKSGHDTVSWYQQALGQGPQFIFQYYEEEERQRGNFPDRFSGHQFPNYSSELNVNALLLGDSALYLCASSLKTGWGGNTIYFGEGSWLTVV.